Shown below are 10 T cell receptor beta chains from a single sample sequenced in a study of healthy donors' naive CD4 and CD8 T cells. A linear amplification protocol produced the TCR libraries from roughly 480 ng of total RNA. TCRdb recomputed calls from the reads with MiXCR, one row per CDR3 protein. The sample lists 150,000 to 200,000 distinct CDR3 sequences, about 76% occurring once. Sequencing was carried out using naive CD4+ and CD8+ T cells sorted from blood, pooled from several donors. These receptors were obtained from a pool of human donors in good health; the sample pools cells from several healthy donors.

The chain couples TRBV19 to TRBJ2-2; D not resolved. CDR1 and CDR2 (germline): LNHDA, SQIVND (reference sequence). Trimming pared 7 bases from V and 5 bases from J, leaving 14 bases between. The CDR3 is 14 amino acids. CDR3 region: CASTINGWTGELFF. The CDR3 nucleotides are TGTGCCAGTACCATCAACGGATGGACCGGGGAGCTGTTTTTT.

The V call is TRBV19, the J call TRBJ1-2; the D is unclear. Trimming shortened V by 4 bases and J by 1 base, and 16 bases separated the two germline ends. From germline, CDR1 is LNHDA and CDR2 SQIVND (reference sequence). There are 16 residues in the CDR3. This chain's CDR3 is CASSTPTEDFNYGYTF. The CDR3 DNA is TGTGCCAGTAGTACCCCGACGGAGGATTTTAACTATGGCTACACCTTC. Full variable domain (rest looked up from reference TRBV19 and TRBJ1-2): DGGITQSPKYLFRKEGQNVTLSCEQNLNHDAMYWYRQDPGQGLRLIYYSQIVNDFQKGDIAEGYSVSREKKESFPLTVTSAQKNPTAFYLCASSTPTEDFNYGYTFGSGTRLTVV.

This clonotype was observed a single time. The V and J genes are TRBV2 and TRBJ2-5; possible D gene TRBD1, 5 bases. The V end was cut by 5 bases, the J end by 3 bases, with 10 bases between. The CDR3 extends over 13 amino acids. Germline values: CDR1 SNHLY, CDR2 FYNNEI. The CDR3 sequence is CASSNSGKETQYF. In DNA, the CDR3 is TGTGCCAGCAGTAACTCAGGGAAAGAGACCCAGTACTTC.

The CDR3 DNA is TGTGCCAGTAGTATTGAGGGGGAAAGCAATCAGCCCCAGCATTTT. Protein: CASSIEGESNQPQHF. The chain uses TRBV19 and TRBJ1-5, with D possibly TRBD1 on 6 matching bases. Trimming cost V 3 bases and J 1 base, with 10 bases left between them. The length of the CDR3 is 15 residues. The germline gives CDR1 LNHDA, CDR2 SQIVND (reference sequence).

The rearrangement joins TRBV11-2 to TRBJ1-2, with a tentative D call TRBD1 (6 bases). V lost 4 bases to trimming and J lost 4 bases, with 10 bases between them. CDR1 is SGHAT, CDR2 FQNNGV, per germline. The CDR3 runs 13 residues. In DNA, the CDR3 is TGTGCCAGCAGCTCGGACAGCCTCTATGGCTACACCTTC. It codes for CASSSDSLYGYTF.

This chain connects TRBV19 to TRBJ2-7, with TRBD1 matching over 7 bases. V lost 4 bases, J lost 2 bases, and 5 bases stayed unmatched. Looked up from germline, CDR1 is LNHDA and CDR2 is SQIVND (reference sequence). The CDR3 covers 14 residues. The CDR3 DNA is TGTGCCAGTAGTACCGGGACAGCAACCTACGAGCAGTACTTC. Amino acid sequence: CASSTGTATYEQYF.

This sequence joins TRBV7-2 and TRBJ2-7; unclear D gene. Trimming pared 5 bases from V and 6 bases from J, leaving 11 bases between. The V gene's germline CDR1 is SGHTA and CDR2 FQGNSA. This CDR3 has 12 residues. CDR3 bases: TGTGCCAGCAGCCCTTATAGCTCCGAGCAGTACTTC. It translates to CASSPYSSEQYF.

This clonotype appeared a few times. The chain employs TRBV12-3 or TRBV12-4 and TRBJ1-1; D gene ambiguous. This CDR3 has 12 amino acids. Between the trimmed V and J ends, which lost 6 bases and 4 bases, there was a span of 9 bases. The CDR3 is CASSPSTTEAFF. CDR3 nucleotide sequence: TGTGCCAGCAGCCCCAGTACCACTGAAGCTTTCTTT.

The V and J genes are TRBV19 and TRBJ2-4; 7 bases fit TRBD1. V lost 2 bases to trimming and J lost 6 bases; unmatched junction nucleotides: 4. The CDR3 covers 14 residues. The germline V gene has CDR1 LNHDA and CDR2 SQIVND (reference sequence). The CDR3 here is CASSISGDRNIQYF. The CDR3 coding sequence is TGTGCCAGTAGTATATCAGGGGACAGAAACATTCAGTACTTC.

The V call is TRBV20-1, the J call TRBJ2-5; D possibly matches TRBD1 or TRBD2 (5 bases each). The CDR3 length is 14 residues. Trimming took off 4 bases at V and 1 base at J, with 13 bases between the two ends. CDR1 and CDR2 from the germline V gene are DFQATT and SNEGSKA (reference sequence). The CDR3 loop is CSATPGAGQETQYF. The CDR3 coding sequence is TGCAGTGCTACCCCCGGGGCGGGCCAAGAGACCCAGTACTTC.